Reported below is one TCR beta chain. It was roughly 190 ng DNA, 28,000 or so T cell genomes, that sorted-subset replicate PCRs used. TCRdb keeps only in-frame clones here, not all; method: immunoSEQ multiplex PCR. Of more than 2,000,000 clones in the sample, over 85% were seen once. This sample stems from a study of shared clonotypes between healthy human individuals. V was pared by 5 bases and J by 6 bases, with 6 bases of the junction left unmatched. Germline-derived CDR1 and CDR2 are SGHDT and YYEEEE. This CDR3 has 13 amino acids. This receptor was obtained from a man aged 18 to 30 in good health. The sequencing sample was made of naive CD4+ T cells sorted from blood. Subset here: CD45RA+ positively selected. J is TRBJ2-7 and V is TRBV5-6; 9 nucleotides match TRBD1. The CDR3 loop reads CASSRDRVTEQYF. The CDR3 DNA reads TGTGCCAGCAGTCGGGACAGGGTTACCGAGCAGTACTTC. The entire variable domain, with the rest obtained from reference TRBV5-6 and TRBJ2-7, is as follows: DAGVTQSPTHLIKTRGQQVTLRCSPKSGHDTVSWYQQALGQGPQFIFQYYEEEERQRGNFPDRFSGHQFPNYSSELNVNALLLGDSALYLCASSRDRVTEQYFGPGTRLTVT.